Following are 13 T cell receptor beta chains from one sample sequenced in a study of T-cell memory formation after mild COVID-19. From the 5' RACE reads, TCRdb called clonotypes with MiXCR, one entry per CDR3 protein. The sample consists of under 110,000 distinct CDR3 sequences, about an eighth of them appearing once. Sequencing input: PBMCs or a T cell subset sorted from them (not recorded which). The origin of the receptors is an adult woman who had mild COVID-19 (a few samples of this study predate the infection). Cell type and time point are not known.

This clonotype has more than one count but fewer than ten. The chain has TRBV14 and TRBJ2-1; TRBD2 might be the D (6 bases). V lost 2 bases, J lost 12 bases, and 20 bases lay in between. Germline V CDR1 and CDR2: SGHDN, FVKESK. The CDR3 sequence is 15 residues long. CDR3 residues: CASSQLLAEPAGQFF. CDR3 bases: TGTGCCAGCAGCCAACTCTTAGCGGAGCCGGCGGGGCAGTTCTTC.

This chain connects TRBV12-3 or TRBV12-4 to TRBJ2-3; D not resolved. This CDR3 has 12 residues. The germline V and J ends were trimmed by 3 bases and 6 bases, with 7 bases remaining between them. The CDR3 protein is CASSFRADTQYF. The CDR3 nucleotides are TGTGCCAGCAGTTTCCGTGCTGATACGCAGTATTTT.

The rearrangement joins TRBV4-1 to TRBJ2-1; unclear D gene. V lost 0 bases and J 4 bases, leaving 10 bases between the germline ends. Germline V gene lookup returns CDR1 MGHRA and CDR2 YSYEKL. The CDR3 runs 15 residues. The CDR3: CASSQESAPYNEQFF. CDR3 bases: TGCGCCAGCAGCCAAGAAAGTGCGCCTTACAATGAGCAGTTCTTC.

CDR3: CASSQEKLTGELFF. The CDR3 DNA follows: TGCGCCAGCAGCCAAGAGAAGCTCACCGGGGAGCTGTTTTTT. V usage is TRBV4-3 and J usage is TRBJ2-2; D gene unclear. The CDR3 consists of 14 residues. Trimming cost V 0 bases and J 4 bases, with 6 bases left between them. Germline values: CDR1 LGHNA, CDR2 YSLEER.

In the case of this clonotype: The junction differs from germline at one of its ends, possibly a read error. CDR3 nucleotide sequence: TGTGCCAGCGCCGTACTAGCGCACTCCTCCAATGAGCAGTTCTTC. Residues: CASAVLAHSSNEQFF. This chain uses TRBV7-9 with TRBJ2-1; 7 bases agree with TRBD2. Germline CDR1 SEHNR, CDR2 FQNEAQ (reference sequence). This CDR3 spans 15 amino acids.

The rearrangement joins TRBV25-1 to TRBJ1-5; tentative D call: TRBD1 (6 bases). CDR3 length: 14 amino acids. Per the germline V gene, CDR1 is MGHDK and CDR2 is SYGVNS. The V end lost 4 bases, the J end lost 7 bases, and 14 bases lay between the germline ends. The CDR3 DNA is TGTGCCAGCAGTGCTACAGGGAACGGACAGCCCCAGCATTTT. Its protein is CASSATGNGQPQHF.

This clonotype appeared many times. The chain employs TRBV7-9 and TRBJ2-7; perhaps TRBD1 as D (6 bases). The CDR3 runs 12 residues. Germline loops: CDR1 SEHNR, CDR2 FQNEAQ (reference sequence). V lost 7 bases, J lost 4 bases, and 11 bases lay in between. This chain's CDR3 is CASTGEGYEQYF. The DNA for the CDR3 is TGTGCCAGCACAGGGGAAGGGTACGAGCAGTACTTC.

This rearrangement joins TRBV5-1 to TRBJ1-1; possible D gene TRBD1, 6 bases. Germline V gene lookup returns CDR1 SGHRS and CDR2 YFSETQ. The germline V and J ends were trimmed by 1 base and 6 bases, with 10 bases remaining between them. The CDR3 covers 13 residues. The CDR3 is CASSLQGSPEAFF. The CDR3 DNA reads TGCGCCAGCAGCTTGCAGGGGTCCCCTGAAGCTTTCTTT.

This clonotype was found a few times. The DNA for the CDR3 is TGCAGTGCTATGGTATTGAACACTGAAGCTTTCTTT. Its translation: CSAMVLNTEAFF. V gene TRBV20-1 combines with J gene TRBJ1-1; D gene ambiguous. Germline CDR1 DFQATT, CDR2 SNEGSKA (reference sequence). V lost 4 bases to trimming and J lost 0 bases, with 6 bases between them. The length of the CDR3 is 12 residues.

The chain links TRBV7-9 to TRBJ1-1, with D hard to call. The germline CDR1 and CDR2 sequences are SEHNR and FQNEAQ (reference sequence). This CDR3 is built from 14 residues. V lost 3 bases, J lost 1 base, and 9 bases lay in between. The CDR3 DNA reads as TGTGCCAGCAGCTTCGGGATCTCGAACACTGAAGCTTTCTTT. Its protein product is CASSFGISNTEAFF.

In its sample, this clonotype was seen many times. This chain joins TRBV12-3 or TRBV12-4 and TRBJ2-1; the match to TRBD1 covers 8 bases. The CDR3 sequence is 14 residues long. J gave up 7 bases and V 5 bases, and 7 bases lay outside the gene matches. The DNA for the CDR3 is TGTGCCAGCAGTAACGGACAGGGTGGGAATGAGCAGTTCTTC. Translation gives CASSNGQGGNEQFF.

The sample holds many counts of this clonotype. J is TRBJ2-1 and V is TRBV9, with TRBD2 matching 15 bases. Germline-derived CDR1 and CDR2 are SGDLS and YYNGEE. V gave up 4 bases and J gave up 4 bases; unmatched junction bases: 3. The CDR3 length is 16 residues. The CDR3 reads CASSTGLAGGYNEQFF. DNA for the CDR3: TGTGCCAGCAGCACGGGACTAGCGGGAGGTTACAATGAGCAGTTCTTC.

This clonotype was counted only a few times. The CDR3 protein is CASSLAKDRSYEQYF. In DNA, the CDR3 is TGTGCCAGCAGCTTAGCGAAGGACAGATCCTACGAGCAGTACTTC. The chain uses TRBV7-2 and TRBJ2-7, with a tentative D call TRBD1 (6 bases). The V gene's germline CDR1 is SGHTA and CDR2 FQGNSA. Trimming removed 0 bases from V and 1 base from J, with 10 bases in between. There are 15 residues in the CDR3.